The clone carrying this TCR beta chain showed up just a few times. Its antigen is as yet unknown. This PCR relied on a set of 60 Vbeta primers and 13 Jbeta primers. The method was immunoSEQ multiplex PCR; TCRdb's version includes in-frame clones alone and lacks a portion of them. This sample has about 100,000 clones, with around 62% found just once. CDR3 length: 15 residues. Trimming stripped 4 bases from V and 2 bases from J, with 15 bases between. CDR1 is SGDLS, CDR2 YYNGEE, per germline. This sample was included in a study of cytomegalovirus exposure and HLA in healthy donors. Broader study findings: A later analysis appeared to link common viral pathogens to several of the most significant clusters. Donor immune exposure was known only as CMV serostatus.

The chain is built from TRBV9 and TRBJ2-5; TRBD2 is a possible D gene (6 bases). Sequenced sample: PBMCs. This clonotype originated in a man aged 25 to 40 in good health and CMV-seropositive. The CDR3 region has the DNA TGTGCCAGCAGCTTCATGGGGGGTCTACAAGAGACCCAGTACTTC. It is translated as CASSFMGGLQETQYF.